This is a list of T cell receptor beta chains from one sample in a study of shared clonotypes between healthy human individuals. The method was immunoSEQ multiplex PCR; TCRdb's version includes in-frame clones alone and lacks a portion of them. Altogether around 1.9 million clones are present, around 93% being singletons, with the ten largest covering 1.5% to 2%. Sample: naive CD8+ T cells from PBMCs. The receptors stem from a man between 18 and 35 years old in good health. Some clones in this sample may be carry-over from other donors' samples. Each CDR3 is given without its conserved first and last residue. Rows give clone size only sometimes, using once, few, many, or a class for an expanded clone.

ASSTGPNNEQF - TRBJ2-1 TRBV7-9
ASSLMTHSTDTQY - TRBJ2-3 TRBV7-9
ASSLGSRSEQY - TRBJ2-7 TRBV27
ASSQRLRGSTDTQY - TRBJ2-3 TRBV14
ASSLANDATEILYGYT - TRBJ1-2 TRBV13
AISHPGPRSEQY - TRBJ2-7 TRBV10-3
ASRGQGSSGYT - TRBJ1-2 TRBV6-1
ASSYSWRSSDTQY - TRBJ2-3 TRBV6-6
ASSYREAGEQY - TRBJ2-7 TRBV6-5
ASGLEDEQF - TRBJ2-1 TRBV19
ASSLLWDRDNEQF - TRBJ2-1 TRBV11-2
ASSFAGGPSETQY - TRBJ2-5 TRBV5-4
ASSQLAGGPYEQY - TRBJ2-7 TRBV6-5
ASSVNSYSNQPQH - TRBJ1-5 TRBV6-1
ASSLQNRGLGYGYT - TRBJ1-2 TRBV28
ASSQDLTSGRREQY - TRBJ2-7 TRBV4-2
ATSRDATNEKLF - TRBJ1-4 TRBV15
ASSEAPDGANVLT - TRBJ2-6 TRBV6-1
ASSPKEIYYEQY - TRBJ2-7 TRBV7-9
SVEVGAGRKF - TRBJ2-1 TRBV29-1
AWNYSPGLTLNYGYT - TRBJ1-2 TRBV30
ASSEIASPYNEQF - TRBJ2-1 TRBV28
ASGPGDSWDTQY - TRBJ2-3 TRBV12-5
ASSDSGNPYEQY - TRBJ2-7 TRBV9
ASSSGTGGAGNTIY once TRBJ1-3 TRBV28
ASSLGARYEQY - TRBJ2-7 TRBV5-1
ASSFHPTRDRRQETQY - TRBJ2-5 TRBV7-8
ASSLGRGPNYGYT - TRBJ1-2 TRBV7-6
ASSLLAGVTYEQY - TRBJ2-7 TRBV28
ASSPNPGTENNEKLF - TRBJ1-4 TRBV5-1
ASSREGELF - TRBJ2-2 TRBV5-4
ASSLTSGGPNYGYT - TRBJ1-2 TRBV27
ASSPSSGPYEQY - TRBJ2-7 TRBV7-8
ASSLDGGELF - TRBJ2-2 TRBV5-1
AITKNTGELF - TRBJ2-2 TRBV10-3
ASRLQGNSGNTIY - TRBJ1-3 TRBV28
ASSSHPALTSSPADTQY - TRBJ2-3 TRBV11-2
ASSFLRDKVTEAF - TRBJ1-1 TRBV28
AISEDSYGYT - TRBJ1-2 TRBV10-3
ASSQPSRTSDGYT - TRBJ1-2 TRBV4-2